The clone carrying this T cell receptor (beta chain) was seen a single time. A single base is all that separates this from a far larger clone, so a read error is likely. CDR3 of TCR beta was amplified from genomic DNA via a two-round multiplex PCR. Round one of PCR was performed, and it used primers specific to each TRBV and TRBJ gene. TCRdb re-called the multiplex PCR reads with MiXCR, one entry per CDR3 protein. The table lists 15,000 to 20,000 distinct CDR3 sequences, around half of them singletons. The data were obtained in a study of prognosis after radiotherapy for stage I lung cancer. The CDR3 is made up of 15 amino acids. Germline V gene sequence: CDR1 SQVTM, CDR2 ANQGSEA. Unmatched junction bases numbered 15, after V lost 2 bases and J lost 11 bases.

The specimen was PBMCs, collected before or after stereotactic body radiation therapy (not recorded which). The V call is TRBV29-1, the J call TRBJ2-7; 10 positions agree with TRBD1. This TCR was sampled from a donor older than 45 with non-small cell lung cancer. The CDR3 loop is CSVEYDRGRSETKYF. Here the CDR3 DNA reads TGCAGCGTTGAATACGACAGGGGGCGTTCAGAGACCAAGTACTTC.